This note documents a single T cell receptor (beta chain) sequence. The data stem from a study of cytomegalovirus exposure and HLA in healthy donors. PCR employed 60 Vbeta and 13 Jbeta primers. Assay used: immunoSEQ multiplex PCR; TCRdb lists only in-frame clones, some missing. In the table there are about 180,000 clones, 76% of which are singletons. The receptor's source is a man between 18 and 29 years old in good health and CMV-seronegative. Sequenced material: PBMCs.

The CDR3 region is CASSFSGSRQETQYF. CDR3 nucleotide sequence: TGTGCCAGCAGCTTTAGCGGGAGCAGGCAAGAGACCCAGTACTTC. The chain is built from TRBV11-2 and TRBJ2-5, with 9 bases that match TRBD2. The CDR3 runs 15 residues. From germline, CDR1 is SGHAT and CDR2 FQNNGV. Germline trimming cut 3 bases from V and 2 bases from J; bases unmatched to any gene: 4.